This T cell receptor (beta chain) derives from a study of CD8 T cells in Susac syndrome. Random hexamers were used to reverse transcribe the RNA input (about 0.45 to 1 ug). Via MiXCR, TCRdb re-called the immunoSEQ multiplex PCR reads, giving one row per CDR3 protein. The sample has some 300,000 distinct CDR3 sequences, around 89% seen once. Germline V gives CDR1 SGHNT, CDR2 YYREEE (reference sequence). Trimming left V 5 bases short and J 3 bases short, with 15 bases between. The CDR3 spans 14 residues. This receptor was identified in a human donor with multiple sclerosis. Sequenced: CD8+ T cells from PBMCs. The chain recombines TRBV5-4 with TRBJ2-7; TRBD2 might be the D (6 bases). The CDR3 sequence is CASSTGLQGYEQYF. The CDR3 DNA reads as TGTGCCAGCAGTACGGGACTCCAAGGCTACGAGCAGTACTTC. Full variable domain (missing parts from reference TRBV5-4 and TRBJ2-7): ETGVTQSPTHLIKTRGQQVTLRCSSQSGHNTVSWYQQALGQGPQFIFQYYREEENGRGNFPPRFSGLQFPNYSSELNVNALELDDSALYLCASSTGLQGYEQYFGPGTRLTVT.